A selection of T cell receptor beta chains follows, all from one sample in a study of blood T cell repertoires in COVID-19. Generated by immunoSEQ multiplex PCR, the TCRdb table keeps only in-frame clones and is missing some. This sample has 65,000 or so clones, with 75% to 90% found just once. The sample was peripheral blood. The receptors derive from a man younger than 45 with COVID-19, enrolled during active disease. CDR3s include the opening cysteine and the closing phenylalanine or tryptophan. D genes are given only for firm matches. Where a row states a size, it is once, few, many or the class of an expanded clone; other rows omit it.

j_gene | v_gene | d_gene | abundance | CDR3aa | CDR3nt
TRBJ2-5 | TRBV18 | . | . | CASSPPVGAGAESETQYF | TGTGCCAGCTCACCACCTGTTGGGGCAGGGGCGGAGAGTGAGACCCAGTACTTC
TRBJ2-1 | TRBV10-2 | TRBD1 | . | CASIGQGAYNEQFF | TGCGCCAGCATTGGTCAGGGGGCCTACAATGAGCAGTTCTTC
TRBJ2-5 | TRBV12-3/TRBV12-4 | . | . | CASMGGQETQYF | TGTGCCAGCATGGGGGGTCAAGAGACCCAGTACTTC
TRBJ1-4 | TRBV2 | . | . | CASRIDRFEIGKLFF | TGTGCCAGCAGGATTGACAGATTCGAAATTGGAAAACTGTTTTTT
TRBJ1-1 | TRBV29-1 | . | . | CSVSVLNTEAFF | TGCAGCGTTTCTGTCCTGAACACTGAAGCTTTCTTT
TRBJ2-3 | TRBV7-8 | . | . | CASSLEPRTDTQYF | TGTGCCAGCAGCTTAGAACCCCGGACAGATACGCAGTATTTT
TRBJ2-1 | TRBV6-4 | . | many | CASSDSSVNEQFF | TGTGCCAGCAGTGACTCGAGTGTCAATGAGCAGTTCTTC
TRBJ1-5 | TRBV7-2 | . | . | CASSPTPGGQPQHF | TGTGCCAGCAGCCCCACCCCGGGGGGTCAGCCCCAGCATTTT
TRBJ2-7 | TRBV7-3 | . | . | CASSLFPLLYEQYF | TGTGCCAGCAGCTTGTTCCCTTTACTTTACGAGCAGTACTTC
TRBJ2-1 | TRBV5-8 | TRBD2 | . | CASSLGSGRANEQFF | TGTGCCAGCAGCTTAGGGAGCGGGAGGGCAAATGAGCAGTTCTTC
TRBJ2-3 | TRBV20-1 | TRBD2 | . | CSASSGRVPPTDTQYF | TGCAGTGCTAGTAGCGGGAGGGTACCCCCCACAGATACGCAGTATTTT
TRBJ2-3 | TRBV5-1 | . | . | CASSLAAAASDTQYF | TGCGCCAGCAGCTTGGCAGCGGCTGCCTCAGATACGCAGTATTTT
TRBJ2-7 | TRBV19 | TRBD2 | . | CATTGGSSYEQYF | TGTGCCACAACGGGGGGTAGCTCCTACGAGCAGTACTTC
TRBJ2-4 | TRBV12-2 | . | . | CASRLVRRNIQYF | TGTGCAAGTCGCTTAGTTAGGAGGAACATTCAGTACTTC
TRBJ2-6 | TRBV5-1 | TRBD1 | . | CASKETGTGSPGANVLTF | TGCGCCAGCAAGGAGACCGGGACAGGGTCCCCTGGGGCCAACGTCCTGACTTTC
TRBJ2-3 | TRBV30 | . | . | CAWSLGSATDTQYF | TGTGCCTGGAGTCTGGGTAGCGCTACAGATACGCAGTATTTT
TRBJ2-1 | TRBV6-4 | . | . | CASTLARDNEQFF | TGTGCCAGCACCCTAGCGAGAGACAATGAGCAGTTCTTC
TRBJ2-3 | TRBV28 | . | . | CASIQGLLSTDTQYF | TGTGCCAGCATCCAAGGACTCCTTAGCACAGATACGCAGTATTTT
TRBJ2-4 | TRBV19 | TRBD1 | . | CASSIRRQGRRNIQYF | TGTGCCAGTAGTATTCGAAGACAGGGGCGCCGTAACATTCAGTACTTC
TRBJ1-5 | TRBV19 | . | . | CASSKESNQPQHF | TGTGCCAGTAGTAAGGAGAGCAATCAGCCCCAGCATTTT
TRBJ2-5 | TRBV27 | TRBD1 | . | CASSRTGGETQYF | TGTGCCAGCAGCCGGACAGGGGGAGAGACCCAGTACTTC
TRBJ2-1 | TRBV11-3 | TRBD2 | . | CASSLPGTSVNEQFF | TGTGCCAGCAGCTTACCCGGGACTAGCGTCAATGAGCAGTTCTTC
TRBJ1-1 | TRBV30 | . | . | CAWSQGLTEAFF | TGTGCCTGGAGTCAGGGTTTGACTGAAGCTTTCTTT
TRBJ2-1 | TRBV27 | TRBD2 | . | CASSLVNSGSTIGEQFF | TGTGCCAGCAGTCTCGTGAATAGCGGGAGTACAATAGGGGAGCAGTTCTTC
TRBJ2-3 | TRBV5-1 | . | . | CASSLERAGDTQYF | TGCGCCAGCAGCTTGGAAAGGGCGGGAGATACGCAGTATTTT
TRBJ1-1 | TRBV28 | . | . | CASSLISGTEAFF | TGTGCCAGCAGTTTAATCTCGGGCACTGAAGCTTTCTTT
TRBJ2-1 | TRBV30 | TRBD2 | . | CAWGGKRGYNEQFF | TGTGCCTGGGGGGGCAAGCGGGGGTACAATGAGCAGTTCTTC
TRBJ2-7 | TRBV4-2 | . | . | CASSQRPGNPYEQYF | TGTGCCAGCAGCCAAAGGCCAGGGAACCCCTACGAGCAGTACTTC
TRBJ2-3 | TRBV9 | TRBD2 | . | CASSVDSGGPDTQYF | TGTGCCAGCAGCGTAGACTCGGGAGGACCAGATACGCAGTATTTT
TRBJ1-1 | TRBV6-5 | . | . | CASTQGQRTEAFF | TGTGCCAGCACCCAGGGTCAGCGCACTGAAGCTTTCTTT
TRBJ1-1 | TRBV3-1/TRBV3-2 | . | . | CASSHAERAEAFF | TGTGCCAGCAGCCATGCAGAGCGGGCTGAAGCTTTCTTT
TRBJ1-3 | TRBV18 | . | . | CASSPNQGGYGNTIYF | TGTGCCAGCTCACCTAACCAAGGAGGGTACGGAAACACCATATATTTT
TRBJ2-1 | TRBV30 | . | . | CAWSVREMEQFF | TGTGCCTGGAGTGTCCGGGAGATGGAGCAGTTCTTC
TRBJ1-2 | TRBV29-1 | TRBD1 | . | CSVRSPGTGGAEDYGYTF | TGCAGCGTCAGGAGTCCCGGGACAGGGGGCGCCGAGGACTATGGCTACACCTTC
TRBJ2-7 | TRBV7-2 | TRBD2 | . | CASSLDSGGSYEQYF | TGTGCCAGCAGCTTAGACAGCGGGGGCTCCTACGAGCAGTACTTC
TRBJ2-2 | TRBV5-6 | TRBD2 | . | CASSLHAGEGTGELFF | TGTGCCAGCAGCTTGCACGCGGGAGAGGGTACCGGGGAGCTGTTTTTT
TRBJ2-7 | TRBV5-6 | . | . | CASSGGIGPRYEQYF | TGTGCCAGCAGCGGGGGGATAGGCCCCCGATACGAGCAGTACTTC
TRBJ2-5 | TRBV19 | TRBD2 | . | CASSIPRDSGSETQYF | TGTGCCAGTAGTATCCCCCGGGATAGCGGGAGTGAGACCCAGTACTTC
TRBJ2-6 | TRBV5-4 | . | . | CASAERLSSGANVLTF | TGTGCCAGCGCGGAGCGGTTGAGCTCTGGGGCCAACGTCCTGACTTTC
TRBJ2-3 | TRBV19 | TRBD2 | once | CASSYERERTDTQYF | TGTGCCAGTAGTTACGAGCGGGAGAGGACAGATACGCAGTATTTT
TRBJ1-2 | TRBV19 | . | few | CASTLTGGNYGYTF | TGTGCCAGTACTCTCACGGGGGGGAACTATGGCTACACCTTC
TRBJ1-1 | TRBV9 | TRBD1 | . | CASSDMGQGGFF | TGTGCCAGCAGCGATATGGGACAGGGAGGTTTCTTT
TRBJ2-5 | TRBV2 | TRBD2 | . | CASSPGGGGETQYF | TGTGCCAGCAGTCCGGGGGGAGGCGGGGAGACCCAGTACTTC
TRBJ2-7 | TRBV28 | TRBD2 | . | CASSPRGGVIAEQYF | TGTGCCAGCAGTCCCCGCGGGGGGGTGATAGCCGAGCAGTACTTC
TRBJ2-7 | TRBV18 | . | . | CASSPDGDYEQYF | TGTGCCAGCTCACCGGACGGGGACTACGAGCAGTACTTC
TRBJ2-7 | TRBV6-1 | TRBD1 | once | CASSETGYGSYEQYF | TGTGCCAGCAGTGAGACAGGGTATGGCTCCTACGAGCAGTACTTC
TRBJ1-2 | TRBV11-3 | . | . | CASSLGTANYGYTF | TGTGCCAGCAGCTTAGGTACAGCAAACTATGGCTACACCTTC
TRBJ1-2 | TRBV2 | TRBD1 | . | CASRGQGSGYTF | TGTGCCAGCAGGGGACAGGGTTCTGGCTACACCTTC
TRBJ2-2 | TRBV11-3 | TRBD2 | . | CASSPTSGGRTGELFF | TGTGCCAGCAGCCCTACTTCGGGGGGTCGCACCGGGGAGCTGTTTTTT
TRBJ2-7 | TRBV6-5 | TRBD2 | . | CASRLAGTFYEQYF | TGTGCCAGCAGGCTAGCGGGAACCTTCTACGAGCAGTACTTC
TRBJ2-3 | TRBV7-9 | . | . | CASSLAGHTDTQYF | TGTGCCAGCAGCTTAGCGGGACACACAGATACGCAGTATTTT
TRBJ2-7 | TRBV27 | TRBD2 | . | CASSFLEASGYEQYF | TGTGCCAGCAGTTTTCTCGAGGCTAGCGGCTACGAGCAGTACTTC